This T cell receptor beta chain was profiled in a study of technical replicates of blood from several donors. Using immunoSEQ multiplex PCR, the repertoire was profiled, and TCRdb retains in-frame clones only, with some absent. The sample holds 95,000 to 100,000 clones, around 95% seen once. Trimming at V came to 6 bases and at J to 4 bases, leaving 11 bases not matched to a gene. The CDR3 loop spans 15 amino acids. The germline V gene has CDR1 KGHSH and CDR2 LQKENI. This chain joins TRBV18 and TRBJ2-7; 8 bases are a match to TRBD2. The sequenced sample consisted of T cells isolated from PBMCs. The sequence was collected from a human donor in good health. The CDR3 protein is CASSTGGGRSYEQYF. In DNA form, the CDR3 reads TGTGCCAGCTCGACCGGAGGCGGGAGGAGTTACGAGCAGTACTTC.